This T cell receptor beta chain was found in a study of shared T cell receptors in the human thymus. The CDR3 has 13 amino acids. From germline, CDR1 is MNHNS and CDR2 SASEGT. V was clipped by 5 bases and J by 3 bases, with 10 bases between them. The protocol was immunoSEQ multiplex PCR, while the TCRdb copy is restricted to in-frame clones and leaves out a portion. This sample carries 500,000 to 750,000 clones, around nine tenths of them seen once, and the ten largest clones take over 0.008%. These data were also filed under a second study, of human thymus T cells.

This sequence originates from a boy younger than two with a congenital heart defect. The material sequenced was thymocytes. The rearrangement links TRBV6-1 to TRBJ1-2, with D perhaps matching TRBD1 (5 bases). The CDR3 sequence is CASSNEGDYGYTF. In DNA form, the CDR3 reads TGTGCCAGCAGTAACGAAGGGGACTATGGCTACACCTTC.